A single sample gave rise to the 32 T cell receptor beta chains below, sequenced in a study of T-cell memory formation after mild COVID-19. TCRdb fed the 5' RACE reads into MiXCR, producing one record per CDR3 protein. In the table there are 250,000 to 350,000 distinct CDR3 sequences, around a sixth of which are singletons. Sequenced sample: PBMCs or a T cell subset sorted from them (not recorded which). These receptors were collected from a man between 18 and 29 years old who had mild COVID-19 (a few samples of this study predate the infection). Cell type and time point are not known.

The V and J genes are TRBV9 and TRBJ1-2; TRBD1 agrees at 7 bases. The ends lost 0 bases at V and 8 bases at J; junction bases unmatched: 10. The germline V gene encodes CDR1 SGDLS and CDR2 YYNGEE. This CDR3 is 15 amino acids long. CDR3 nucleotides: TGTGCCAGCAGCGTAGAAGGAGGGGGCATCGTCGGCTACACCTTC. As protein: CASSVEGGGIVGYTF.

This sequence joins TRBV7-3 and TRBJ2-3; D is perhaps TRBD1 (7 bases). The V and J ends lost 5 bases and 5 bases respectively, with 14 bases between them. The germline V gene has CDR1 SGHTA and CDR2 FQGTGA. The CDR3 spans 14 residues. DNA of the CDR3: TGTGCCAGCAGCGCAGGGGGGCCGGGAGATACGCAGTATTTT. Encoded protein: CASSAGGPGDTQYF.

The table lists this clonotype with many counts. The chain combines TRBV12-3 or TRBV12-4 with TRBJ1-2, with D maybe TRBD1 (5 bases). This CDR3 has 11 residues. Trimming took 3 bases from V and 7 from J, leaving 6 bases between them. This CDR3 reads CASSLGGGYTF. The CDR3 DNA reads as TGTGCCAGCAGTTTGGGGGGTGGCTACACCTTC.

This clonotype appeared a few times. The J gene is TRBJ2-1, the V gene TRBV9; the D gene is possibly TRBD1 (6 bases). V was shortened by 0 bases and J by 2 bases, with 9 bases between the two germline ends. The CDR3 spans 15 residues. In germline, CDR1 is SGDLS, CDR2 YYNGEE. The CDR3 sequence is CASSVAQGAYNEQFF. The CDR3, as DNA: TGTGCCAGCAGCGTAGCACAGGGCGCCTACAATGAGCAGTTCTTC.

This clonotype was picked up many times. V usage is TRBV12-3 or TRBV12-4 and J usage is TRBJ1-5; D unclear. Trimming cost V 4 bases and J 4 bases, with 5 bases left between them. The CDR3 contains 12 residues. This CDR3 is CASSSMNQPQHF. CDR3 DNA sequence: TGTGCCAGCAGTTCAATGAATCAGCCCCAGCATTTT.

The rearrangement links TRBV28 to TRBJ2-3, with 10 bases identical to TRBD2. The germline gives CDR1 MDHEN, CDR2 SYDVKM. This CDR3 has 13 residues. The trim removed 8 bases at V and 5 bases at J, leaving 4 bases unmatched. The CDR3 bases are TGTGCCAGCGGACTAGCGGCGCTAGATACGCAGTATTTT. Residues: CASGLAALDTQYF.

This clonotype was counted between two and nine times. The chain carries TRBV29-1 and TRBJ1-2; TRBD1 matches 11 bases. The germline gives CDR1 SQVTM, CDR2 ANQGSEA. This CDR3 comprises 13 residues. The junction had 7 bases not matched to a gene; V was cut back by 6 bases and J by 7 bases. DNA for the CDR3: TGCAGCGTCCCCCAGGGACAGGGGGGTGGCTACACCTTC. This sequence encodes CSVPQGQGGGYTF.

The sample holds a few counts of this clonotype. The rearrangement uses TRBV7-2 and TRBJ1-1; tentatively, D is TRBD1 (5 bases). CDR3 size: 14 residues. Trimming pared 7 bases from V and 3 bases from J, leaving 15 bases between. Per the germline V gene, CDR1 is SGHTA and CDR2 is FQGNSA. The DNA for the CDR3 is TGTGCCAGCAAATATGAGGGGATGTACACTGAAGCTTTCTTT. It is translated as CASKYEGMYTEAFF.

The table lists this clonotype with a few counts. The J gene is TRBJ2-3, the V gene TRBV11-1; D not resolved. The CDR3 spans 13 residues. Trimming shortened V by 2 bases and J by 6 bases, and 9 bases separated the two germline ends. CDR1 is SGHAT, CDR2 FQDESV, per germline (reference sequence). CDR3 nucleotides: TGTGCCAGCAGCTTATATACGGGCGATACGCAGTATTTT. This translates into CASSLYTGDTQYF. The full variable domain, completed using reference TRBV11-1 and TRBJ2-3, is EAEVAQSPRYKITEKSQAVAFWCDPISGHATLYWYRQILGQGPELLVQFQDESVVDDSQLPKDRFSAERLKGVDSTLKIQPAELGDSAMYLCASSLYTGDTQYFGPGTRLTVL.

This clonotype has more than one count but fewer than ten. The chain is built from TRBV6-2 or TRBV6-3 and TRBJ1-5; D unresolved. The CDR3 is 14 residues long. The germline V gene has CDR1 MNHEY and CDR2 SVGEGT. Trimming shortened V by 4 bases and J by 5 bases, and 12 bases separated the two germline ends. In DNA form, the CDR3 reads TGTGCCAGCAGTTCCGGAGGAGATTATCAGCCCCAGCATTTT. It is translated as CASSSGGDYQPQHF.

CDR3 sequence (DNA): TGCGCCAGCAGCCATTCCCCGGGGAACCAAGAGACCCAGTACTTC. It translates to CASSHSPGNQETQYF. V and J are TRBV4-1 and TRBJ2-5; possibly TRBD2 for D (5 bases). The CDR3 extends over 15 amino acids. V lost 3 bases, J lost 0 bases, and 11 bases lay in between. Germline V gene lookup returns CDR1 MGHRA and CDR2 YSYEKL.

This clonotype showed up just a few times. The chain couples TRBV10-3 to TRBJ2-7; 10 nucleotides agree with TRBD2. Looked up from germline, CDR1 is ENHRY and CDR2 is SYGVKD. Trimming removed 2 bases from V and 3 bases from J; junction bases left unmatched: 1. CDR3 size: 14 residues. The CDR3 DNA sequence: TGTGCCATCAGTGAGAGGACTAGCGGCTACGAGCAGTACTTC. Translation gives CAISERTSGYEQYF.

The J gene is TRBJ2-7, the V gene TRBV7-2; possible D gene TRBD2, 6 bases. The CDR3 sequence is 15 residues long. Germline-derived CDR1 and CDR2 are SGHTA and FQGNSA. The V end lost 5 bases, the J end lost 2 bases, and 16 bases lay between the germline ends. This CDR3 reads CASSTRDSVTYEQYF. The CDR3 bases are TGTGCCAGCAGCACCCGGGACTCAGTTACCTACGAGCAGTACTTC. The variable domain in full, with the rest retrieved from reference TRBV7-2 and TRBJ2-7, is GAGVSQSPSNKVTEKGKDVELRCDPISGHTALYWYRQSLGQGLEFLIYFQGNSAPDKSGLPSDRFSAERTGGSVSTLTIQRTQQEDSAVYLCASSTRDSVTYEQYFGPGTRLTVT.

The chain carries TRBV7-2 and TRBJ1-1, with D tentatively TRBD1 (6 bases). Trimming stripped 1 base from V and 4 bases from J, with 13 bases between. Germline V gene sequence: CDR1 SGHTA, CDR2 FQGNSA. The CDR3 loop spans 15 amino acids. CDR3 loop: CASSLDWGGFTEAFF. The CDR3 nucleotides are TGTGCCAGCAGCTTAGATTGGGGGGGCTTCACTGAAGCTTTCTTT.

With regard to this clonotype: The germline gene is not matched at one end of the junction; a read error may be the cause. The chain uses TRBV20-1 and TRBJ2-1; 7 nucleotides agree with TRBD2. This CDR3 contains 14 residues. The germline V gene encodes CDR1 DFQATT and CDR2 SNEGSKA (reference sequence). This CDR3 is CSATRRTSQAEQSF. In DNA form, the CDR3 reads TGCAGTGCTACGAGACGGACTAGTCAGGCTGAGCAGTCCTTC.

CDR3 residues: CASSQDPTTDTQYF. CDR3 DNA: TGTGCCAGCAGCCAAGATCCAACTACCGATACGCAGTATTTT. This chain uses TRBV4-2 with TRBJ2-3; D is unclear. Deletions cut 0 bases from V and 6 bases from J, with 10 bases between. This CDR3 has 14 amino acids. The germline gives CDR1 LGHNA, CDR2 YNFKEQ.

The chain recombines TRBV4-2 with TRBJ2-3; TRBD2 might be the D (7 bases). V lost 0 bases and J lost 0, with 16 bases in between. This CDR3 is 18 amino acids long. CDR1 is LGHNA, CDR2 YNFKEQ, per germline. CDR3 sequence reads: CASSQDAVKGGSTDTQYF. DNA of the CDR3: TGTGCCAGCAGCCAAGATGCTGTGAAGGGGGGGAGCACAGATACGCAGTATTTT.

In this sample, this clonotype turned up a few times. The rearrangement uses TRBV7-2 and TRBJ1-1, with D possibly matching TRBD1 (6 bases). The CDR3 sequence is 13 residues long. CDR1 and CDR2 (germline): SGHTA, FQGNSA. Trimming left V 5 bases short and J 7 bases short, with 14 bases between. The CDR3 DNA is TGTGCCAGCAGCGACGGGGGCGTCCTTGAAGCTTTCTTT. The encoded protein is CASSDGGVLEAFF.

The V and J genes are TRBV4-2 and TRBJ2-7, with D possibly TRBD1 on 6 matching bases. The V gene's germline CDR1 is LGHNA and CDR2 YNFKEQ. Trimming took 1 base from V and 2 from J, leaving 12 bases between them. This CDR3 is built from 15 residues. The CDR3 region is CASSQGTQGAYEQYF. DNA of the CDR3: TGTGCCAGCAGCCAAGGAACACAGGGCGCCTACGAGCAGTACTTC.

This clonotype turned up a few times. The gene calls are TRBV7-2 and TRBJ2-3, with 9 positions matching TRBD2. The CDR3 runs 16 residues. Germline-derived CDR1 and CDR2 are SGHTA and FQGNSA. Trimming cost V 8 bases and J 2 bases; bases outside gene matches: 11. CDR3 in DNA: TGTGCCAGCCCGGGGGGTAGCGGGGGCCACACAGATACGCAGTATTTT. Translating gives CASPGGSGGHTDTQYF.

This clonotype was counted only a few times. V and J are TRBV10-3 and TRBJ2-1; D might be TRBD2 (6 bases). Germline V gives CDR1 ENHRY, CDR2 SYGVKD. V shed 9 bases and J shed 7 bases, with 16 bases lying between them. The CDR3 covers 13 residues. CDR3 sequence reads: CAMLGTPGNEQFF. The CDR3 coding sequence is TGTGCCATGCTAGGGACTCCAGGGAATGAGCAGTTCTTC.

The rearrangement joins TRBV7-2 to TRBJ2-3, with 8 bases fitting TRBD1. The J segment lost 8 bases and the V segment lost 5 bases, leaving 9 bases of the junction unmatched. The CDR3 is 14 residues long. Looked up from germline, CDR1 is SGHTA and CDR2 is FQGNSA. CDR3 region: CASSTTGEIGTQYF. CDR3 DNA sequence: TGTGCCAGCAGCACGACAGGGGAGATAGGTACGCAGTATTTT.

This clonotype was seen a handful of times. The J gene is TRBJ1-1, the V gene TRBV12-3 or TRBV12-4; TRBD1 matches at 9 bases. The trim removed 8 bases at V and 3 bases at J, leaving 4 bases unmatched. This CDR3 comprises 13 residues. The CDR3 sequence: CASGDRVDTEAFF. The CDR3 DNA follows: TGTGCCAGCGGGGACAGGGTGGACACTGAAGCTTTCTTT.

This clonotype was seen only a few times. The chain has TRBV18 and TRBJ2-3; no firm D call. V was cut by 3 bases and J by 5 bases, with 6 bases left in between. Germline CDR1 reads KGHSH; CDR2 reads LQKENI. The CDR3 consists of 12 residues. In nucleotides, the CDR3 is TGTGCCAGCTCACCCTCCGGAGATACGCAGTATTTT. Translating it yields CASSPSGDTQYF. Variable domain in full (rest from reference TRBV18 and TRBJ2-3): NAGVMQNPRHLVRRRGQEARLRCSPMKGHSHVYWYRQLPEEGLKFMVYLQKENIIDESGMPKERFSAEFPKEGPSILRIQQVVRGDSAAYFCASSPSGDTQYFGPGTRLTVL.

The V call is TRBV4-2, the J call TRBJ2-3; 7 nucleotides line up with TRBD2. CDR1 is LGHNA and CDR2 is YNFKEQ in the germline V gene. Trimming removed 6 bases from V and 5 bases from J; junction bases left unmatched: 8. The CDR3 loop spans 14 amino acids. CDR3 protein: CASSTNSGGDTQYF. CDR3 bases: TGTGCCAGCAGTACCAACTCGGGAGGAGATACGCAGTATTTT.

The chain is built from TRBV12-3 or TRBV12-4 and TRBJ1-5; 9 nucleotides agree with TRBD1. The CDR3 is 15 residues long. V dropped 5 bases and J dropped 4; count of bases not matched to a gene: 6. The CDR3 spells CASSPDGTGNQPQHF. The CDR3 nucleotides read TGTGCCAGCAGTCCAGACGGGACAGGGAATCAGCCCCAGCATTTT.

The V call is TRBV20-1, the J call TRBJ2-1; 7 nucleotides match TRBD2. J was trimmed by 0 bases and V by 0 bases; bases with no gene match: 5. Germline CDR1 is DFQATT and CDR2 is SNEGSKA (reference sequence). There are 16 residues in the CDR3. CDR3 nucleotide sequence: TGCAGTGCTAGAGAAGGCGGGGGTTACTCCTACAATGAGCAGTTCTTC. Residues: CSAREGGGYSYNEQFF.

The chain links TRBV29-1 to TRBJ1-1; D gene uncertain. This CDR3 spans 12 amino acids. Germline values: CDR1 SQVTM, CDR2 ANQGSEA. Trimming took off 2 bases at V and 11 bases at J, with 15 bases between the two ends. DNA for the CDR3: TGCAGCGTTGAACAGGTCACGGTCGTTGCTTTCTTT. Translating it yields CSVEQVTVVAFF. Filled out from reference TRBV29-1 and TRBJ1-1, the complete variable domain reads SAVISQKPSRDICQRGTSLTIQCQVDSQVTMMFWYRQQPGQSLTLIATANQGSEATYESGFVIDKFPISRPNLTFSTLTVSNMSPEDSSIYLCSVEQVTVVAFFGQGTRLTVV.

CDR3 nucleotides: TGTGCCAGCAGCTTAGTTGAGGGTGGTGAGCAGTTCTTC. This translates into CASSLVEGGEQFF. The V call is TRBV7-8, the J call TRBJ2-1; TRBD2 might be the D (5 bases). This CDR3 has 13 residues. Trimming cost V 1 base and J 9 bases, with 10 bases left between them. CDR1 and CDR2 from the germline V gene are SGHVS and FQNEAQ.

This clonotype was detected only a few times. The chain has TRBV6-2 or TRBV6-3 and TRBJ2-5; tentatively, D is TRBD2 (5 bases). There are 13 residues in the CDR3. The ends were cut back, 6 bases at V and 5 bases at J, with 13 bases in the middle. Germline V lookup: CDR1 MNHEY, CDR2 SVGEGT. In nucleotides, the CDR3 is TGTGCCAGCAGCTCTACTAGTCCGGAGACCCAGTACTTC. Translation: CASSSTSPETQYF.

The V gene is TRBV5-1, the J gene TRBJ2-1, with D possibly being TRBD1 (5 bases). Germline V CDR1 and CDR2: SGHRS, YFSETQ. The CDR3 has 14 residues. The germline V and J ends were trimmed by 0 bases and 4 bases, with 8 bases remaining between them. CDR3 coding DNA: TGCGCCAGCAGCTTGGGACGACAGTACAATGAGCAGTTCTTC. Its translation: CASSLGRQYNEQFF.

This clonotype was recorded at least ten times. The gene calls are TRBV6-2 or TRBV6-3 and TRBJ2-3, with 10 bases aligning to TRBD2. CDR1 is MNHEY and CDR2 is SVGEGT in the germline V gene. The V and J ends lost 2 bases and 5 bases, in that order; junction bases with no gene match: 1. CDR3 size: 14 residues. Here the CDR3 reads CASSYGLAVDTQYF. CDR3 nucleotides: TGTGCCAGCAGTTACGGACTAGCGGTAGATACGCAGTATTTT.